There are a few counts of the clone carrying this T cell receptor (beta chain). The method was immunoSEQ multiplex PCR; TCRdb's version includes in-frame clones alone and lacks a portion of them. The sample lists around 250,000 clones; about nine tenths were seen once. The CDR3 has 11 residues. The ends were cut back, 4 bases at V and 10 bases at J, with 8 bases in the middle. Germline assignment: CDR1 SGHTA and CDR2 FQGNSA. This entry is derived from a study of blood T cell repertoires in COVID-19. Turning to the study itself: There were acute and convalescent COVID-19 samples, and they came from the United States, Italy and Spain.

Participants were placed into cohorts based on the clinical history they reported. The sample consisted of PBMCs or T cells enriched from blood (not recorded which). This sequence joins TRBV7-2 and TRBJ2-1; maybe TRBD1 (6 bases). The sequence came from a middle-aged woman with acute COVID-19. The CDR3 protein is CASSWGTEQFF. Here the CDR3 DNA reads TGTGCCAGCAGCTGGGGGACAGAGCAGTTCTTC. The full variable domain, in which reference TRBV7-2 and TRBJ2-1 provide the parts outside the CDR3, is GAGVSQSPSNKVTEKGKDVELRCDPISGHTALYWYRQSLGQGLEFLIYFQGNSAPDKSGLPSDRFSAERTGGSVSTLTIQRTQQEDSAVYLCASSWGTEQFFGPGTRLTVL.